This TCR beta chain appears in the sequencing data of a study of T cell changes during pregnancy in multiple sclerosis. The repertoire was sequenced with immunoSEQ multiplex PCR; TCRdb's copy has only in-frame clones and lacks some. The table lists around 83,000 clones, approximately 90% of them singletons, with more than 0.45% in the top ten. Germline V CDR1 and CDR2: SGHRS, YFSETQ. CDR3 length equals 13 residues. The germline V and J ends were trimmed by 6 bases and 6 bases, with 12 bases remaining between them. The specimen comprised CD4+ T cells from peripheral blood mononuclear cells, sampled in the second trimester of pregnancy. V is TRBV5-1 and J is TRBJ2-2; perhaps TRBD2 as D (5 bases). The TCR sequence derives from a female donor with multiple sclerosis, enrolled in a pregnancy study. CDR3 sequence reads: CASTLEGAGELFF. The CDR3 DNA reads TGCGCCAGCACGCTCGAGGGTGCCGGGGAGCTGTTTTTT.